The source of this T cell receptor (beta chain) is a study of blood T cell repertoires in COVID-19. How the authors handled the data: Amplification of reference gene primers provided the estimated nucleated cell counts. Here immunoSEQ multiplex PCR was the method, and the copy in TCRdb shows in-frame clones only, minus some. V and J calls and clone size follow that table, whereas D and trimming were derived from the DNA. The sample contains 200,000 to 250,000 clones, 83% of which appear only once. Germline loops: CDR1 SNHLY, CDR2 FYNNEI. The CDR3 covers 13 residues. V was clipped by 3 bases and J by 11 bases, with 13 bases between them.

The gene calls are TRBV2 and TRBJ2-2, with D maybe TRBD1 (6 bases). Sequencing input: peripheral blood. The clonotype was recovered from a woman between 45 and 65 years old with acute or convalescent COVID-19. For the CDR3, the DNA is TGTGCCAGCAGTGATGCAGGGGCTCCTGAGCTGTTTTTT. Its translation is CASSDAGAPELFF.